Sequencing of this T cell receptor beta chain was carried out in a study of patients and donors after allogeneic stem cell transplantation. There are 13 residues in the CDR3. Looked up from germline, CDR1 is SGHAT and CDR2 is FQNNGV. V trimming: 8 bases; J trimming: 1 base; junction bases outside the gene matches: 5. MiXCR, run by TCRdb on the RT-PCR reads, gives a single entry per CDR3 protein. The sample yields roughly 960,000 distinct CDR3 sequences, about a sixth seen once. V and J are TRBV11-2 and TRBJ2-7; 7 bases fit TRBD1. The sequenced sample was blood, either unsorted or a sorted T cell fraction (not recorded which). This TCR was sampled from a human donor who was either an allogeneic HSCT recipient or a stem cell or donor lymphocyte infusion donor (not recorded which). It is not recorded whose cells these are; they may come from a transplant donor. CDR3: CASGTERSYEQYF. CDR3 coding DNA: TGTGCCAGCGGGACAGAGAGATCCTACGAGCAGTACTTC.